This section outlines one T cell receptor beta chain sequence together with its context. The ends were cut back, 4 bases at V and 8 bases at J, with 14 bases in the middle. This CDR3 has 13 residues. Germline lookup yields CDR1 LNHDA and CDR2 SQIVND (reference sequence). The protocol was immunoSEQ multiplex PCR, while the TCRdb copy is restricted to in-frame clones and leaves out a portion. Among about 180,000 clones, roughly 90% were seen once, and the ten largest hold approximately 1.5%. The data belong to a study of control samples from healthy donors and cancer patients. Sequenced sample: blood. This rearrangement joins TRBV19 to TRBJ1-2; D unresolved. The TCR sequence derives from a woman in her forties or fifties in good health. This CDR3 reads CASSTREGDGYTF. The CDR3 nucleotides are TGTGCCAGTAGTACGAGGGAGGGAGACGGCTACACCTTC.